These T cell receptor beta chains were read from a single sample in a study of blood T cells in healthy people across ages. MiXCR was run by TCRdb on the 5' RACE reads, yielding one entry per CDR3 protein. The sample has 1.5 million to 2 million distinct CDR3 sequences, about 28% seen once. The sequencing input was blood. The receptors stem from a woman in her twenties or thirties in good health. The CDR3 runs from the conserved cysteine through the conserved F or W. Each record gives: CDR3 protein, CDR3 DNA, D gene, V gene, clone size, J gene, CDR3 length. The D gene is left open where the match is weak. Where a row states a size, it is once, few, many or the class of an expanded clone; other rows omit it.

CSVSWGSEKLFF	TGCAGCGTGAGCTGGGGTAGTGAAAAACTGTTTTTT	-	TRBV29-1	few	TRBJ1-4	12
CASSQETGNTEAFF	TGCGCCAGCAGCCAAGAGACAGGGAACACTGAAGCTTTCTTT	-	TRBV3-1	many	TRBJ1-1	14
CASSLNPSFGGEEQFF	TGCGCCAGCAGCCTTAACCCTTCTTTTGGGGGAGAAGAGCAGTTCTTC	-	TRBV4-3	-	TRBJ2-1	16
CASSYPREGADTQYF	TGTGCCAGCAGTTACCCGCGGGAGGGTGCAGATACGCAGTATTTT	TRBD2	TRBV6-6	few	TRBJ2-3	15
CSARLGVLGTQYF	TGCAGTGCTAGATTGGGGGTCCTCGGTACGCAGTATTTT	-	TRBV20-1	few	TRBJ2-3	13
CATSDRAGPDTQYF	TGTGCCACCAGTGACAGGGCTGGTCCGGATACGCAGTATTTT	-	TRBV24-1	-	TRBJ2-3	14
CASSLVTGDGFF	TGTGCCAGCAGCTTAGTGACAGGGGACGGGTTCTTC	TRBD1	TRBV11-2	few	TRBJ2-1	12
CASTLGTGEVDAQDF	TGTGCCAGCACCCTAGGGACAGGGGAGGTGGATGCGCAGGATTTT	TRBD1	TRBV28	-	TRBJ2-3	15
CASTHEGGLGRKLFF	TGTGCCAGTACCCACGAGGGGGGACTTGGACGGAAACTGTTTTTT	-	TRBV19	-	TRBJ1-4	15
CASSPLTSPAYNEQFF	TGTGCCAGCAGTCCGCTGACTAGCCCGGCCTACAATGAGCAGTTCTTC	TRBD2	TRBV12-3/TRBV12-4	few	TRBJ2-1	16
CASSAHRDYGYTF	TGTGCCAGCAGCGCCCACCGGGACTATGGCTACACCTTC	-	TRBV7-2	-	TRBJ1-2	13
CSVANPGGQGRDGYTF	TGCAGCGTTGCTAACCCCGGGGGACAGGGGAGGGATGGCTACACCTTC	TRBD1	TRBV29-1	-	TRBJ1-2	16